The 7 T cell receptor beta chains in this list originate from one sample, sequenced in a study of response to subunit inactivated influenza vaccine. TCRdb redid the calling of the RT-PCR reads with MiXCR, one entry per CDR3 protein. The sample comprises 150,000 to 200,000 distinct CDR3 sequences, approximately 12% of which are singletons, and less than 30% rests with the top ten. The same data also contributed to another study, on T cells expressing NK-cell markers. That publication notes: cDNA encoding TCR beta was synthesized via 5'RACE template switching incorporating UMIs.

The sequences come from CD8+ T cells sorted from PBMCs, collected 11 to 12 days after vaccination. The source is a man aged 50 or older who received an inactivated influenza vaccine.

This chain connects TRBV7-6 to TRBJ2-3; 7 nucleotides match TRBD2. From germline, CDR1 is SGHVS and CDR2 FNYEAQ. J gave up 1 base and V 5 bases, and 9 bases lay outside the gene matches. The CDR3 spans 16 residues. This CDR3 is CASSPGSGTGTDTQYF. As DNA, the CDR3 is TGTGCCAGCAGCCCTGGCAGCGGGACGGGCACAGATACGCAGTATTTT.

V and J are TRBV6-5 and TRBJ2-7; 7 bases are a match to TRBD1. The CDR3 covers 15 residues. V lost 5 bases, J lost 6 bases, and 13 bases stayed unmatched. Germline V CDR1 and CDR2: MNHEY, SVGAGI. CDR3 region: CASSSNRGWSAEQYF. CDR3 nucleotide sequence: TGTGCCAGCAGTAGCAACAGGGGCTGGAGTGCCGAGCAGTACTTC.

This clonotype was detected a few times. V is TRBV20-1 and J is TRBJ2-6; D possibly matches TRBD1 or TRBD2 (5 bases each). The CDR3 length is 15 residues. The V and J ends lost 6 bases and 4 bases respectively, with 16 bases between them. CDR1 is DFQATT and CDR2 is SNEGSKA in the germline V gene (reference sequence). The CDR3, as DNA: TGCAGTGCAGCACCGTGGGGGATGGGGGCCAACGTCCTGACTTTC. As protein: CSAAPWGMGANVLTF.

This clonotype appeared a few times. This chain uses TRBV3-1 with TRBJ2-7; TRBD2 is a possible D gene (5 bases). V lost 1 base and J lost 3, with 13 bases in between. Germline-derived CDR1 and CDR2 are LGHDT and YNNKEL (reference sequence). The CDR3 is 15 amino acids. This CDR3 is CASSQVPTSNYEQYF. CDR3 sequence (DNA): TGTGCCAGCAGCCAAGTCCCCACTAGTAACTACGAGCAGTACTTC.

This clonotype was detected a few times. The chain joins TRBV28 to TRBJ1-1; D call uncertain. V lost 3 bases to trimming and J lost 0 bases, with 11 bases between them. The CDR3 loop spans 15 amino acids. Germline CDR1 and CDR2: MDHEN and SYDVKM. This CDR3 reads CASSFYSQLNTEAFF. The CDR3 DNA sequence: TGTGCCAGCAGTTTTTATAGCCAACTGAACACTGAAGCTTTCTTT.

J is TRBJ2-3 and V is TRBV11-1; possibly TRBD1 or TRBD2 for D (5 bases each). The V gene's germline CDR1 is SGHAT and CDR2 FQDESV (reference sequence). Trimming shortened V by 3 bases and J by 5 bases, and 12 bases separated the two germline ends. The CDR3 is made up of 14 amino acids. Here the CDR3 reads CASSFGGGRDTQYF. DNA for the CDR3: TGTGCCAGCAGCTTTGGTGGGGGTAGAGATACGCAGTATTTT. Drawing the rest from reference TRBV11-1 and TRBJ2-3, the complete variable domain is EAEVAQSPRYKITEKSQAVAFWCDPISGHATLYWYRQILGQGPELLVQFQDESVVDDSQLPKDRFSAERLKGVDSTLKIQPAELGDSAMYLCASSFGGGRDTQYFGPGTRLTVL.

The CDR3 sequence is CASSPGEGIGTEAFF. The CDR3 bases are TGTGCCAGCAGCCCTGGTGAGGGTATCGGCACTGAAGCTTTCTTT. The chain combines TRBV6-1 with TRBJ1-1; D uncertain. V dropped 6 bases and J dropped 4 bases, with 18 bases sitting between them. Germline loops: CDR1 MNHNS, CDR2 SASEGT. This CDR3 spans 15 amino acids.